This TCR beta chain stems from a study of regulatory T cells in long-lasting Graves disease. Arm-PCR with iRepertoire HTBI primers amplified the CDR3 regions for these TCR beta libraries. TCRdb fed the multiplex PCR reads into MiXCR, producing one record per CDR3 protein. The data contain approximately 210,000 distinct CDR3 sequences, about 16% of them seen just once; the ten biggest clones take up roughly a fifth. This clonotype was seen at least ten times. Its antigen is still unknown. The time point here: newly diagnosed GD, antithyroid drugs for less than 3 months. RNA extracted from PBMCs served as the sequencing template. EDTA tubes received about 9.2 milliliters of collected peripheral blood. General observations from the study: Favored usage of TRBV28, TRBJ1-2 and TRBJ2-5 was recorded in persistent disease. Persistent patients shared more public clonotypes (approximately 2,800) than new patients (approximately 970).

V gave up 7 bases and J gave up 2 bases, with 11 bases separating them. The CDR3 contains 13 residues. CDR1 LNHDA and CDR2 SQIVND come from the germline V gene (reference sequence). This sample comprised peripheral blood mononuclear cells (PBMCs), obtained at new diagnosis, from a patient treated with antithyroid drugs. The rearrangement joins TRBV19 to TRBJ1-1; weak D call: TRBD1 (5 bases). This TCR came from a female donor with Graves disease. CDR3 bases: TGTGCCAGTAAGGAAGGACATAACACTGAAGCTTTCTTT. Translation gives CASKEGHNTEAFF. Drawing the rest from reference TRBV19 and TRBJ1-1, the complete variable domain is DGGITQSPKYLFRKEGQNVTLSCEQNLNHDAMYWYRQDPGQGLRLIYYSQIVNDFQKGDIAEGYSVSREKKESFPLTVTSAQKNPTAFYLCASKEGHNTEAFFGQGTRLTVV.